This T cell receptor beta chain was profiled in a study of neurological immune-mediated disorders. Between the trimmed V and J ends, which lost 1 base and 2 bases, there was a span of 9 bases. There are 15 residues in the CDR3. This clonotype appeared many times. TCRdb used MiXCR to reprocess the 5' RACE reads, holding one entry per CDR3 protein. The table lists approximately 40,000 distinct CDR3 sequences, roughly 13% of them singletons. The rearrangement joins TRBV12-3 or TRBV12-4 to TRBJ2-1; possible D gene TRBD1, 5 bases. The sample taken for sequencing was PBMCs. The TCR comes from a female donor in good health. DNA for the CDR3: TGTGCCAGCAGTTTAGGACAGACGACCTACAATGAGCAGTTCTTC. Translating gives CASSLGQTTYNEQFF.